The entry below describes one T cell receptor (beta chain). This table comes from immunoSEQ multiplex PCR, and its TCRdb copy is limited to in-frame clones, with some not included. The repertoire holds about 150,000 clones, with roughly 84% as singletons. This entry comes from a study of blood T cell repertoires in COVID-19. About the study: Material from acute and convalescent COVID-19 was sourced from the United States, Italy and Spain.

The CDR3 has 18 residues. Looked up from germline, CDR1 is SGHTA and CDR2 is FQGNSA. Trimming took 2 bases from V and 0 from J, leaving 19 bases between them. Sample: peripheral blood. The clonotype comes from a middle-aged man with active or convalescent COVID-19. The chain has TRBV7-2 and TRBJ1-1; D is possibly TRBD1 (6 bases). The CDR3: CASSLFFWGRGLNTEAFF. CDR3 DNA sequence: TGTGCCAGCAGCTTATTCTTCTGGGGGCGCGGGTTGAACACTGAAGCTTTCTTT.